This paragraph reports one T cell receptor beta chain. Antigen unknown. This specimen belongs to a study of T cell responses to AZD1222 COVID-19 vaccine. Germline V gives CDR1 MNHEY, CDR2 SVGAGI. The V segment lost 0 bases and the J segment 8 bases; nucleotides outside the gene matches: 5. The CDR3 has 15 amino acids. TCRdb's copy holds only in-frame clones and misses some; the assay was immunoSEQ multiplex PCR. The sample includes approximately 140,000 clones, approximately 92% of them seen just once. General study results and limits: It was only a handful of AZD1222 recipients who were seropositive at baseline. Repertoire sampling happened only post peak T cell response. Reports say nearly half of spike-specific TCRs go after unmutated variant regions.

The TCR originated in an adult who received the AZD1222 COVID-19 vaccine. Here the sequenced sample was peripheral blood, taken 28 days after the second AZD1222 dose. The chain recombines TRBV6-5 with TRBJ1-4; 8 bases match TRBD1. CDR3 coding DNA: TGTGCCAGCAGTTACTCGAGCAGGGGGCACGAAAAACTGTTTTTT. This sequence encodes CASSYSSRGHEKLFF.